Presented here are 4 T cell receptor beta chains from one specimen sequenced in a study of Graves' ophthalmopathy and Graves' hyperthyroidism. Amplification from RNA transcripts yielded the TCR beta CDR3 regions. A first-round RT-PCR used HTBI primers, followed by a second-round multiplex PCR. TCRdb itself ran the multiplex PCR reads through MiXCR, one entry per CDR3 protein. The sample lists around 660,000 distinct CDR3 sequences; just over 40% were seen once. Sequenced: peripheral blood. Source of these receptors: an adult man with Graves' ophthalmopathy.

The V call is TRBV2, the J call TRBJ1-5; D uncertain. CDR3 size: 13 residues. Germline-derived CDR1 and CDR2 are SNHLY and FYNNEI. Trimming left V 2 bases short and J 11 bases short, with 13 bases between. The CDR3 coding sequence is TGTGCCAGCAGTGAATGGCGATCAGAGACCCAGCATTTT. Amino acids: CASSEWRSETQHF.

V gene TRBV2 combines with J gene TRBJ2-5, with 7 bases aligning to TRBD1. Germline CDR1 and CDR2: SNHLY and FYNNEI. Trimming cost V 3 bases and J 2 bases; bases outside gene matches: 15. The CDR3 length is 18 residues. The CDR3: CASSDWPTLGQKQETQYF. Written as DNA, the CDR3 is TGTGCCAGCAGTGATTGGCCCACATTGGGACAGAAACAAGAGACCCAGTACTTC.

This clonotype was counted many times. The chain uses TRBV12-3 or TRBV12-4 and TRBJ1-1, with D unclear. V lost 3 bases, J lost 8 bases, and 7 bases lay in between. This CDR3 is built from 11 residues. The CDR3 loop reads CASSFRREAFF. The CDR3 DNA sequence: TGTGCCAGCAGTTTTCGGAGGGAAGCTTTCTTT.

The gene calls are TRBV13 and TRBJ2-5; D perhaps matches TRBD1 (6 bases). Germline assignment: CDR1 PRHDT and CDR2 FYEKMQ (reference sequence). This CDR3 is 15 amino acids long. The V end was cut by 6 bases, the J end by 3 bases, with 17 bases between. CDR3 region: CASSYSQAGEETQYF. CDR3 DNA: TGTGCCAGCAGTTACTCGCAGGCAGGGGAAGAGACCCAGTACTTC.